This TCR beta chain was sequenced for a study of cytomegalovirus exposure and HLA in healthy donors. Only a few counts were recorded for this clone. Looked up from germline, CDR1 is LNHDA and CDR2 is SQIVND (reference sequence). The CDR3 consists of 14 residues. V was pared by 5 bases and J by 4 bases, with 12 bases between. Sequenced by immunoSEQ multiplex PCR; TCRdb stores in-frame clones only, minus some. The repertoire has approximately 150,000 clones, roughly 91% of them found once; the top ten carry more than 2.5%. Input material: PBMCs. V and J are TRBV19 and TRBJ1-5, with D possibly matching TRBD1 (6 bases). The sequence came from a woman in her late teens or twenties in good health and CMV-seropositive. The CDR3 DNA follows: TGTGCCAGTAGTCCCCCCGGGACAAATCAGCCCCAGCATTTT. This sequence encodes CASSPPGTNQPQHF.